This TCR beta chain was recorded in a study of T cells in Graves' hyperthyroidism and ophthalmopathy. Study-level information: Pretreatment peripheral blood was obtained at initial diagnosis.

Amplification targeted TCR beta CDR3 regions from RNA transcripts. RT-PCR in the first round (using the HTBI primer set) targeted the TCR CDR3. In TCRdb, the multiplex PCR reads were re-called with MiXCR into one record per CDR3 protein. The top ten clones hold 7% to 9% of a sample with some 570,000 distinct CDR3 sequences, around 14% of them seen once. The CDR3 loop spans 17 amino acids. V was cut by 3 bases and J by 2 bases, with 19 bases left in between. Whole-study results and caveats: Blood also contained most expanded thyroid clonotypes above 0.001.

This clonotype was counted many times. Its antigen remains unidentified. Diagnoses rested on clinical symptoms, serum thyroxine and TRAb, thyroid ultrasound and orbital computed tomography. The J gene is TRBJ1-1, the V gene TRBV12-3 or TRBV12-4; TRBD1 is a possible D gene (5 bases). The receptor was isolated from a woman aged 18-29 years with Graves' ophthalmopathy. Sequenced: blood. CDR3 amino acids: CASSLPMPGGNNTEAFF. In DNA, the CDR3 is TGTGCCAGCAGTTTGCCGATGCCCGGGGGTAACAACACTGAAGCTTTCTTT.